Following are 24 T cell receptor beta chains from one sample sequenced in a study of T cell responses to AZD1222 COVID-19 vaccine. Libraries were prepared by immunoSEQ multiplex PCR; TCRdb keeps only in-frame clonotypes and omits some of them. The sample records more than 100,000 clones, about nine tenths being singletons. The sequencing used peripheral blood, collected on day 0 of AZD1222 vaccination. The receptors derive from an adult in good health.

The chain employs TRBV30 and TRBJ2-5; D is possibly TRBD1 (5 bases). This CDR3 has 11 amino acids. The germline V gene encodes CDR1 GTSNPN and CDR2 SVGIG (reference sequence). V gave up 4 bases and J gave up 7 bases, with 10 bases separating them. CDR3 sequence: CAWTGSGTQYF. The DNA for the CDR3 is TGTGCCTGGACAGGGTCCGGGACCCAGTACTTC. Full variable domain (rest looked up from reference TRBV30 and TRBJ2-5): SQTIHQWPATLVQPVGSPLSLECTVEGTSNPNLYWYRQAAGRGLQLLFYSVGIGQISSEVPQNLSASRPQDRQFILSSKKLLLSDSGFYLCAWTGSGTQYFGPGTRLLVL.

The chain has TRBV15 and TRBJ1-5; D gene unclear. The CDR3 is 16 amino acids. Germline loops: CDR1 LNHNV, CDR2 YYDKDF (reference sequence). Trimming took 8 bases from V and 0 from J, leaving 17 bases between them. Written as DNA, the CDR3 is TGTGCCACCGCCACGTCTGCTGTGGATAGCAATCAGCCCCAGCATTTT. This codes for CATATSAVDSNQPQHF.

The chain has TRBV7-3 and TRBJ1-2; weak D call: TRBD1 (6 bases). The CDR3 runs 14 residues. The germline V and J ends were trimmed by 5 bases and 5 bases, with 15 bases remaining between them. CDR1 and CDR2 (germline): SGHTA, FQGTGA. CDR3 in DNA: TGTGCCAGCAGCCCGTCGGGGGCCGAGTATGGCTACACCTTC. Translation gives CASSPSGAEYGYTF.

The sample holds one count of this clone. The chain has TRBV9 and TRBJ1-6; no clear D gene. Germline V gene sequence: CDR1 SGDLS, CDR2 YYNGEE. CDR3 length equals 13 residues. Between the trimmed V and J ends, which lost 1 base and 8 bases, there was a span of 7 bases. The CDR3: CASSVSRDSPLHF. CDR3 sequence (DNA): TGTGCCAGCAGCGTAAGCCGAGATTCACCCCTCCACTTT.

V usage is TRBV6-5 and J usage is TRBJ2-5, with 11 bases matching TRBD1. The length of the CDR3 is 14 residues. V was clipped by 8 bases and J by 3 bases; unmatched bases: 5. Germline V CDR1 and CDR2: MNHEY, SVGAGI. The CDR3 loop is CASGRDRGKETQYF. DNA of the CDR3: TGTGCCAGCGGCCGGGACAGGGGGAAAGAGACCCAGTACTTC.

The gene calls are TRBV2 and TRBJ2-5; TRBD1 aligns across 7 bases. CDR1 SNHLY and CDR2 FYNNEI come from the germline V gene. The CDR3 sequence is 14 residues long. Unmatched junction bases numbered 12, after V lost 11 bases and J lost 3 bases. The CDR3 sequence: CASSLGTAKETQYF. The CDR3 region has the DNA TGTGCCTCCTCTCTCGGGACAGCGAAAGAGACCCAGTACTTC.

This rearrangement joins TRBV9 to TRBJ2-3; D may be TRBD1 or TRBD2 (6 bases each). Deletions cut 4 bases from V and 6 bases from J, with 21 bases between. The CDR3 totals 16 residues. Germline loops: CDR1 SGDLS, CDR2 YYNGEE. This CDR3 reads CASSPRGGTQGDTQYF. The CDR3, as DNA: TGTGCCAGCAGCCCCCGTGGGGGGACCCAGGGGGATACGCAGTATTTT.

This rearrangement joins TRBV19 to TRBJ2-7; 8 bases are shared with TRBD2. J lost 7 bases, V lost 6 bases, and 14 bases had no gene match. In germline, CDR1 is LNHDA, CDR2 SQIVND (reference sequence). The length of the CDR3 is 15 residues. CDR3 region: CASSLLAANLGEQYF. CDR3 nucleotides: TGTGCCAGTAGCCTACTAGCGGCAAACCTAGGGGAGCAGTACTTC.

J is TRBJ2-5 and V is TRBV28, with D possibly called TRBD1 or TRBD2 (5 bases each). V lost 6 bases to trimming and J lost 1 base, with 9 bases between them. CDR3 size: 13 residues. CDR1 is MDHEN, CDR2 SYDVKM, per germline. CDR3 region: CASSRDGQETQYF. DNA of the CDR3: TGTGCCAGCAGCCGGGACGGCCAAGAGACCCAGTACTTC.

The rearrangement links TRBV2 to TRBJ2-1; D is unclear. Per germline, CDR1 SNHLY and CDR2 FYNNEI. V lost 2 bases to trimming and J lost 2 bases, with 4 bases between them. This CDR3 region has 13 residues. CDR3 amino acids: CASSELTYNEQFF. The DNA of the CDR3 is TGTGCCAGCAGTGAACTTACCTACAATGAGCAGTTCTTC.

The DNA of the CDR3 is TGCAGCGTCCCGCGTGGGCAGGGAGGACATGGGCAGTTCTTC. Its translation: CSVPRGQGGHGQFF. The chain joins TRBV29-1 to TRBJ2-1, with TRBD2 as a possible D gene (6 bases). Germline V lookup: CDR1 SQVTM, CDR2 ANQGSEA. The length of the CDR3 is 14 residues. V gave up 6 bases and J gave up 12 bases, with 24 bases separating them.

The chain joins TRBV28 to TRBJ2-7, with 9 bases aligning to TRBD1. CDR1 MDHEN and CDR2 SYDVKM come from the germline V gene. V was clipped by 5 bases and J by 0 bases; unmatched bases: 2. The CDR3 contains 14 residues. The CDR3 is CASSLDRGSYEQYF. As DNA, the CDR3 is TGTGCCAGCAGTCTGGACAGGGGCTCCTACGAGCAGTACTTC.

This clone came up once. The V call is TRBV19, the J call TRBJ2-1; 11 nucleotides line up with TRBD1. CDR1 LNHDA and CDR2 SQIVND come from the germline V gene (reference sequence). CDR3 size: 17 residues. With 2 bases clipped from V and 4 bases from J, the junction kept 7 bases outside the gene matches. DNA of the CDR3: TGTGCCAGTAGTATAATTTTGGGACAGGGGGGTTACAATGAGCAGTTCTTC. Protein sequence: CASSIILGQGGYNEQFF.

The chain couples TRBV7-9 to TRBJ1-1, with D perhaps TRBD1 (5 bases). This CDR3 has 12 residues. Germline V gives CDR1 SEHNR, CDR2 FQNEAQ (reference sequence). V lost 5 bases, J lost 7 bases, and 11 bases lay in between. CDR3 coding DNA: TGTGCCAGCAGCCTTTTACAGGTTGAAGCTTTCTTT. Protein sequence: CASSLLQVEAFF. The full variable domain, rest sourced from reference TRBV7-9 and TRBJ1-1, is DTGVSQNPRHKITKRGQNVTFRCDPISEHNRLYWYRQTLGQGPEFLTYFQNEAQLEKSRLLSDRFSAERPKGSFSTLEIQRTEQGDSAMYLCASSLLQVEAFFGQGTRLTVV.

The genes are TRBV5-1 and TRBJ1-5; no reliable D call. Germline lookup yields CDR1 SGHRS and CDR2 YFSETQ. The CDR3 has 14 residues. V was trimmed by 5 bases and J by 3 bases, leaving 12 bases between them. The CDR3, as DNA: TGCGCCAGCAGTTCGGACGGCTCCAATCAGCCCCAGCATTTT. Translated: CASSSDGSNQPQHF.

The V call is TRBV3-1 (or the pseudogene TRBV3-2), the J call TRBJ1-2, with 9 bases that match TRBD1. V shed 4 bases and J 8 bases; nucleotides not matched to a gene: 11. Per germline, CDR1 LGHDT and CDR2 YNNKEL (reference sequence). This CDR3 contains 15 residues. CDR3: CASSPRWGQGPGYTF. CDR3 DNA: TGTGCCAGCAGCCCAAGATGGGGACAGGGTCCGGGCTACACCTTC.

The table lists this clone with a count of one. The gene calls are TRBV6-5 and TRBJ1-1; a weak D match, TRBD1 (5 bases). Trimming left V 0 bases short and J 9 bases short, with 11 bases between. The CDR3 is made up of 13 amino acids. Germline CDR1 and CDR2: MNHEY and SVGAGI. CDR3 loop: CASSYSREGKAFF. The DNA of the CDR3 is TGTGCCAGCAGTTACTCCAGAGAGGGGAAAGCTTTCTTT.

The chain uses TRBV10-3 and TRBJ2-1; 9 bases match TRBD1. Germline V CDR1 and CDR2: ENHRY, SYGVKD. The CDR3 has 15 amino acids. The V segment lost 4 bases and the J segment 3 bases; nucleotides outside the gene matches: 4. The CDR3 DNA reads TGTGCCATCAGTGCCAGGGACAGGGACTACAATGAGCAGTTCTTC. Amino acid sequence: CAISARDRDYNEQFF.

The chain is built from TRBV18 and TRBJ1-2; D not certain. The CDR3 is 13 residues long. Trimming left V 1 base short and J 1 base short, with 4 bases between. Germline values: CDR1 KGHSH, CDR2 LQKENI. This chain's CDR3 is CASSPQHNYGYTF. The CDR3 DNA reads TGTGCCAGCTCACCACAGCATAACTATGGCTACACCTTC.

This chain connects TRBV6-5 to TRBJ2-1, with a tentative D call TRBD1 (7 bases). From germline, CDR1 is MNHEY and CDR2 SVGAGI. V was trimmed by 6 bases and J by 6 bases, leaving 12 bases between them. The CDR3 covers 13 residues. The CDR3 loop is CASSEQGGNEQFF. CDR3 DNA sequence: TGTGCCAGCAGCGAGCAGGGGGGCAATGAGCAGTTCTTC.

Here the CDR3 reads CASSLRDSSTDTQYF. Written as DNA, the CDR3 is TGTGCCAGCAGCTTGAGGGACTCTAGCACAGATACGCAGTATTTT. V gene TRBV5-4 combines with J gene TRBJ2-3; tentative D call: TRBD2 (6 bases). Germline-derived CDR1 and CDR2 are SGHNT and YYREEE (reference sequence). With 1 base removed from V and 0 bases from J, the gap between germline ends came to 9 bases. The CDR3 has 15 residues.

The gene calls are TRBV19 and TRBJ1-5, with a weak D call TRBD1 (5 bases). Germline CDR1 reads LNHDA; CDR2 reads SQIVND (reference sequence). With 1 base removed from V and 0 bases from J, the gap between germline ends came to 10 bases. The CDR3 contains 16 residues. CDR3 protein: CASSIVPGLSNQPQHF. CDR3 bases: TGTGCCAGTAGTATAGTTCCGGGGCTTAGCAATCAGCCCCAGCATTTT.

The gene calls are TRBV5-1 and TRBJ1-1, with 10 bases identical to TRBD1. Germline CDR1 SGHRS, CDR2 YFSETQ. Trimming took 5 bases from V and 11 from J; bases not matched to a gene: 9. CDR3 length equals 13 residues. In DNA form, the CDR3 reads TGCGCCAGCAGTCACAGACCGGGACAGGGGGCTTTCTTT. As protein: CASSHRPGQGAFF.

The genes are TRBV5-6 and TRBJ2-3, with no clear D. Per the germline V gene, CDR1 is SGHDT and CDR2 is YYEEEE. Trimming removed 4 bases from V and 2 bases from J, with 8 bases in between. This CDR3 comprises 13 residues. CDR3 bases: TGTGCCAGCAGCCTGCTGCTCACAGATACGCAGTATTTT. This encodes CASSLLLTDTQYF.